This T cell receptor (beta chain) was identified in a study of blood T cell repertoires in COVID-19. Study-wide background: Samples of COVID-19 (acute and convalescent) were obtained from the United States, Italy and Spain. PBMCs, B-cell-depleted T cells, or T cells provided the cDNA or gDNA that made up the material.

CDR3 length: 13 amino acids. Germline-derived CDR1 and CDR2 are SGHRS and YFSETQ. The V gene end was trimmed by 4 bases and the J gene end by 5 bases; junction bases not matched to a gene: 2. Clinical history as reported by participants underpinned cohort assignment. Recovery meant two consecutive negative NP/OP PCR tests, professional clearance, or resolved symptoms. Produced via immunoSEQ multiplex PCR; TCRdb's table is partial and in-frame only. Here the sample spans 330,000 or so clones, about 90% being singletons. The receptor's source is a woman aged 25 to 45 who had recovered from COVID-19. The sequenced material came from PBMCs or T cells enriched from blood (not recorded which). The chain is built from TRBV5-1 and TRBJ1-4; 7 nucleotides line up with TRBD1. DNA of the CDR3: TGCGCCAGCAGCGGGACAGTCAATGAAAAACTGTTTTTT. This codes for CASSGTVNEKLFF.